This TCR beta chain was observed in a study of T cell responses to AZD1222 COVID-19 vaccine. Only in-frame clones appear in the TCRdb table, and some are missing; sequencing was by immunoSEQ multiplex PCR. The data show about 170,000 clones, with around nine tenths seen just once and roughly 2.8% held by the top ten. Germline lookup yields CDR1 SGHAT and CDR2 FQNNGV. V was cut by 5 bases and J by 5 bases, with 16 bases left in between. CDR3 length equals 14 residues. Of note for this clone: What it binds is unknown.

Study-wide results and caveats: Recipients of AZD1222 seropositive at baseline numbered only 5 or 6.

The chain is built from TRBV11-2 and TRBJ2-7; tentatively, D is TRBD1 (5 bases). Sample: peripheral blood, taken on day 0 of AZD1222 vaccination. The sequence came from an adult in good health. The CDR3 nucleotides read TGTGCCAGCAGCCCTCGTGCAGGGAAAGACGAGCAGTACTTC. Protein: CASSPRAGKDEQYF.